This TCR beta chain stems from a study of regulatory T cells in long-lasting Graves disease. Researchers made TCR beta libraries by using iRepertoire HTBI primers and running Arm-PCR on CDR3 regions. Methods used by the authors: Some 60 TRBV and roughly 15 TRBJ segments were identified across samples. TCRdb fed the multiplex PCR reads into MiXCR, producing one record per CDR3 protein. For this entry, the V and J calls and clone size follow TCRdb and not the study's own pipeline. This table has about 430,000 distinct CDR3 sequences, 15% appearing once. Time point denoted: newly diagnosed GD, antithyroid drugs for less than 3 months. From PBMCs, RNA was extracted and then used to make the TCR library. Between the trimmed V and J ends, which lost 4 bases and 6 bases, there was a span of 13 bases. In germline, CDR1 is MNHEY, CDR2 SVGAGI. The CDR3 has 14 amino acids. For this clonotype: Its cognate antigen is unknown.

Study outcomes and limitations: There were preferences for TRBV28, TRBJ1-2 and TRBJ2-5 in persistent disease. Shared public clonotypes totalled some 2,500 in persistent patients, compared with 966 in new patients.

These same records also appear under a second study, on T cells in Graves' hyperthyroidism and ophthalmopathy.

This sequence originates from a woman in her forties with Graves disease. This chain uses TRBV6-5 with TRBJ1-5, with D possibly matching TRBD1 (6 bases). Sequenced here: peripheral blood mononuclear cells (PBMCs), sampled at new diagnosis, from a patient treated with antithyroid drugs. The CDR3 loop is CASSWGRGGQPQHF. Written as DNA, the CDR3 is TGTGCCAGCAGTTGGGGGCGCGGAGGTCAGCCCCAGCATTTT.